The source of this T cell receptor (beta chain) is a study of blood T cell repertoires in COVID-19 (dated by TCRdb to 2020 to 2022). For the wider study: Collaborator samples came from the United States, Italy and Spain and covered acute and convalescent phases of COVID-19. The repertoires were released in a freely available public database intended as a resource for research on the immune response to SARS-CoV-2. Deeply sampled blood TCRbeta repertoires from subjects exposed to, actively infected with, or recovered from COVID-19 were included in the dataset. Samples came from the ongoing ImmuneRACE study (first 160 participants) plus 1,254 subjects from 6 global collaborators. The sample metadata nearly always contained a de-identified subject ID, COVID-19 status, age in years and sex. Where HLA class I and class II types were available, the types were taken from metadata supplied by the sample provider, not from assay-based typing. The material from the prospective study consisted of cDNA or gDNA derived from T cells, B-cell-depleted T cells, or PBMCs.

Samples from volunteer blood donors who had recovered from COVID-19 were contributed by a second Seattle source. Each collaborating institution followed its own protocols to collect whole blood in K2EDTA tubes. For TCRbeta analysis, collaborators shipped samples as frozen whole blood, isolated PBMCs, or DNA extracted from either of those sample types. What the study reported, not specific to this receptor: How much clinical and demographic metadata was included differed by source and by participant, and the metadata was provided uncurated.

There are a few counts of this clone. The specificity of this receptor is unknown. Base qualities are not recorded, but no much larger clone differs from it by a single base. The CDR3 sequence holds 13 residues, the cysteine and phenylalanine included. The retained sequence is limited to the CDR3, 39 bases, with the frame set at the first base. V lost 6 bases and J lost 7 bases; the stretch between them is 13 bases long. Sequences MNHEY (CDR1) and SVGAGI (CDR2) are obtained from the germline V gene. The immunoSEQ Assay, a bias-controlled multiplex PCR, was used to amplify TCRbeta CDR3 regions from genomic DNA. Per the authors' processing: The number of nucleated cells in each sample was estimated from the amplification of reference gene primers within the assay. To quantify the absolute abundance of each unique TCRbeta CDR3 rearrangement, sequence reads were collapsed and filtered. For each sample, productive Simpson clonality was calculated by taking the square root of Simpson's diversity index across productive rearrangements. Here the immuneACCESS table is served through TCRdb, limited to in-frame sequences with V and J called. Missing clones are a known gap in these copies; in checked studies unresolved V genes cover under half, and the rest lacks a known reason. V and J calls and clone size are as listed in that table; D and trimming were resolved from the DNA. In this sample the table shows around 230,000 clones, roughly 87% of which occur a single time. The ten most abundant clones make up 6% to 9% of the sample.

The specimen sequenced was peripheral blood. Recombination connected TRBV6-5 to TRBJ1-5; the D gene is perhaps TRBD1, on 6 matching bases. The receptor was isolated from a man between 60 and 75 years old who had recovered from COVID-19. The CDR3: CASRLGQSQPQHF. The sequenced DNA is TGTGCCAGCAGATTAGGACAGAGCCAGCCCCAGCATTTT.